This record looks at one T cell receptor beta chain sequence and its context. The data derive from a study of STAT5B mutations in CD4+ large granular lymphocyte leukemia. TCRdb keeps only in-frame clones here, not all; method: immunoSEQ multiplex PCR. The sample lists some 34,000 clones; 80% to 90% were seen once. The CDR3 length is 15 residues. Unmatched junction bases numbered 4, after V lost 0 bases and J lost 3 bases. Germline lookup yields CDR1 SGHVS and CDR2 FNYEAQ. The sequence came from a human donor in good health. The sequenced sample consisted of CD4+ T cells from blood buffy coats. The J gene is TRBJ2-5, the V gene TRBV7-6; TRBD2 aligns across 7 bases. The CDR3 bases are TGTGCCAGCAGCTTAGCGCGTCGGGAGGAAGAGACCCAGTACTTC. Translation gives CASSLARREEETQYF.